These 14 T cell receptor beta chains were sequenced from one sample in a study of shared clonotypes between healthy human individuals. The data were produced by immunoSEQ multiplex PCR, yet TCRdb's version contains in-frame clones alone and is incomplete. Found here are 2.5 million or so clones, around 94% of them singletons; the top ten hold about 0.13%. Sequencing was performed on naive CD4+ T cells sorted from blood. Subset denoted: CD45RA+ positively selected. Every receptor here comes from a man aged 18 to 29 in good health.

The chain carries TRBV6-6 and TRBJ1-1; a weak D match, TRBD1 (6 bases). The CDR3 sequence is 14 residues long. V dropped 7 bases and J dropped 0 bases, with 12 bases sitting between them. Germline lookup yields CDR1 MNHNY and CDR2 SVGAGI (reference sequence). The chain's CDR3 is CASTRQEVNTEAFF. The CDR3 region has the DNA TGTGCCAGCACAAGACAGGAGGTGAACACTGAAGCTTTCTTT.

This rearrangement joins TRBV19 to TRBJ2-1, with D possibly matching TRBD2 (6 bases). The CDR3 contains 15 residues. Trimming took off 2 bases at V and 0 bases at J, with 8 bases between the two ends. Germline CDR1 is LNHDA and CDR2 is SQIVND (reference sequence). The CDR3 here is CASSIIAASYNEQFF. The CDR3 region has the DNA TGTGCCAGTAGTATAATAGCGGCCTCCTACAATGAGCAGTTCTTC. Supplemented by reference TRBV19 and TRBJ2-1, the full variable domain reads DGGITQSPKYLFRKEGQNVTLSCEQNLNHDAMYWYRQDPGQGLRLIYYSQIVNDFQKGDIAEGYSVSREKKESFPLTVTSAQKNPTAFYLCASSIIAASYNEQFFGPGTRLTVL.

This clone occurred once. The chain carries TRBV18 and TRBJ2-7; D remains ambiguous. Trimming removed 8 bases from V and 6 bases from J, with 17 bases in between. Germline CDR1 reads KGHSH; CDR2 reads LQKENI. The CDR3 has 13 amino acids. CDR3 nucleotide sequence: TGTGCCAGCAACCCAACCGTGGATGGCGAGCAGTACTTC. Amino acid sequence: CASNPTVDGEQYF. The full variable domain, rest sourced from reference TRBV18 and TRBJ2-7, is NAGVMQNPRHLVRRRGQEARLRCSPMKGHSHVYWYRQLPEEGLKFMVYLQKENIIDESGMPKERFSAEFPKEGPSILRIQQVVRGDSAAYFCASNPTVDGEQYFGPGTRLTVT.

On this clone itself: Other DNA sequences of this sample code for an identical CDR3. V is TRBV10-1 and J is TRBJ2-3; tentative D call: TRBD1 (6 bases). CDR3 length: 13 residues. Germline V gene sequence: CDR1 WNHNN, CDR2 SYGVQD (reference sequence). V dropped 8 bases and J dropped 1 base, with 10 bases sitting between them. The CDR3 region has the DNA TGCGCCAGCCGAGCAGGGGGCACAGATACGCAGTATTTT. This translates into CASRAGGTDTQYF.

The gene calls are TRBV6-6 and TRBJ1-1; no clear D gene. Trimming shortened V by 6 bases and J by 1 base, and 9 bases separated the two germline ends. The CDR3 is 13 residues long. Per germline, CDR1 MNHNY and CDR2 SVGAGI (reference sequence). DNA of the CDR3: TGTGCCAGCAGACGACAACAGAACACTGAAGCTTTCTTT. It translates to CASRRQQNTEAFF.

This chain uses TRBV9 with TRBJ2-3; 12 nucleotides align to TRBD2. With V trimmed by 4 bases and J by 2 bases, 5 bases remained unmatched. The CDR3 has 16 amino acids. CDR1 is SGDLS, CDR2 YYNGEE, per germline. CDR3 in amino acids: CASSQTSGSLTDTQYF. Here the CDR3 DNA reads TGTGCCAGCAGCCAGACTAGCGGGAGCCTCACAGATACGCAGTATTTT. Drawing the rest from reference TRBV9 and TRBJ2-3, the complete variable domain is DSGVTQTPKHLITATGQRVTLRCSPRSGDLSVYWYQQSLDQGLQFLIQYYNGEERAKGNILERFSAQQFPDLHSELNLSSLELGDSALYFCASSQTSGSLTDTQYFGPGTRLTVL.

A single count supports this clone. The chain has TRBV6-5 and TRBJ1-5; D unclear. CDR3 size: 14 residues. Per germline, CDR1 MNHEY and CDR2 SVGAGI. The germline V and J ends were trimmed by 6 bases and 2 bases, with 11 bases remaining between them. CDR3 nucleotide sequence: TGTGCCAGCAGGGAGATCTTCGGCAATCAGCCCCAGCATTTT. Its protein is CASREIFGNQPQHF.

CDR3 residues: CASSFSGGLNEKLFF. CDR3 nucleotides: TGTGCCAGCAGCTTTTCCGGCGGACTTAATGAAAAACTGTTTTTT. The chain employs TRBV7-9 and TRBJ1-4; D gene uncertain. Trimming removed 3 bases at V and 4 bases at J, with 12 bases between. The CDR3 has 15 amino acids. From germline, CDR1 is SEHNR and CDR2 FQNEAQ (reference sequence).

A word on this clone: This specimen includes other DNA sequences encoding the same CDR3. The V and J genes are TRBV7-9 and TRBJ1-1; D remains ambiguous. Trimming shortened V by 1 base and J by 1 base, and 7 bases separated the two germline ends. CDR3 length: 14 amino acids. The germline CDR1 and CDR2 sequences are SEHNR and FQNEAQ (reference sequence). The chain's CDR3 is CASSLGRANTEAFF. CDR3 sequence (DNA): TGTGCCAGCAGCTTAGGACGGGCGAACACTGAAGCTTTCTTT.

The chain couples TRBV27 to TRBJ2-7; possibly TRBD1 for D (6 bases). The CDR3 covers 12 residues. Germline V lookup: CDR1 MNHEY, CDR2 SMNVEV (reference sequence). Trimming removed 7 bases at V and 6 bases at J, with 13 bases between. CDR3 in DNA: TGTGCCAGCAATCCTCCAGGGGTCGAGCAGTACTTC. Translated: CASNPPGVEQYF.

This chain links TRBV7-9 with TRBJ2-3, with a possible D match to TRBD1 (5 bases). The germline V gene has CDR1 SEHNR and CDR2 FQNEAQ (reference sequence). The CDR3 has 13 amino acids. V lost 5 bases and J 6 bases, leaving 12 bases between the germline ends. The DNA for the CDR3 is TGTGCCAGCAGCCGGGCAGGGATCGATACGCAGTATTTT. The encoded protein is CASSRAGIDTQYF.

V is TRBV30 and J is TRBJ1-6; TRBD1 matches at 7 bases. V was pared by 0 bases and J by 7 bases, with 12 bases of the junction left unmatched. This CDR3 is 17 amino acids long. Germline V gene sequence: CDR1 GTSNPN, CDR2 SVGIG (reference sequence). This CDR3 reads CAWSVWRGPHSNSPLHF. The CDR3 DNA is TGTGCCTGGAGTGTATGGAGGGGGCCCCATTCCAATTCACCCCTCCACTTT. Using reference TRBV30 and TRBJ1-6 for the parts outside the CDR3, the full variable domain is SQTIHQWPATLVQPVGSPLSLECTVEGTSNPNLYWYRQAAGRGLQLLFYSVGIGQISSEVPQNLSASRPQDRQFILSSKKLLLSDSGFYLCAWSVWRGPHSNSPLHFGNGTRLTVT.

V and J are TRBV11-2 and TRBJ2-7; possibly TRBD1 for D (6 bases). Germline V CDR1 and CDR2: SGHAT, FQNNGV. This CDR3 comprises 16 residues. Trimming left V 5 bases short and J 2 bases short, with 19 bases between. The CDR3: CASSIRGDKTTYEQYF. The CDR3 DNA sequence: TGTGCCAGCAGCATCCGAGGGGACAAAACTACCTACGAGCAGTACTTC.

The chain joins TRBV25-1 to TRBJ1-6; D remains ambiguous. Germline lookup yields CDR1 MGHDK and CDR2 SYGVNS. Trimming removed 4 bases from V and 7 bases from J, with 8 bases in between. The CDR3 runs to 13 residues. This CDR3 reads CASSGFQNSPLHF. The DNA of the CDR3 is TGTGCCAGCAGTGGGTTTCAGAATTCACCCCTCCACTTT.